This T cell receptor beta chain derives from a study of blood T cell repertoires in COVID-19. About the research overall: T cells, B-cell-depleted T cells, or PBMCs provided the cDNA or gDNA that served as material.

Using immunoSEQ multiplex PCR, the repertoire was profiled, and TCRdb retains in-frame clones only, with some absent. The data contain some 220,000 clones, about 84% of them seen just once; the ten biggest clones take up roughly 13%. Trimming pared 0 bases from V and 1 base from J, leaving 10 bases between. The CDR3 has 15 amino acids. CDR1 SGHRS and CDR2 YFSETQ come from the germline V gene. The chain recombines TRBV5-1 with TRBJ1-1; the D is unclear. This receptor was identified in a human donor in a cohort sampled during active COVID-19. Material for sequencing was peripheral blood. CDR3 in DNA: TGCGCCAGCAGCTTGGCCGTCGCGGGGAACACTGAAGCTTTCTTT. Protein product: CASSLAVAGNTEAFF.